This T cell receptor beta chain was sequenced during a study of CD8 T cells in Susac syndrome. The authors reverse transcribed roughly 0.5 to 1 ug RNA with random hexamers. TCRdb reanalysed the immunoSEQ multiplex PCR reads using MiXCR and keeps one entry per CDR3 protein. The top ten hold 0.21% of the sample, which has a few hundred thousand distinct CDR3 sequences, 65% to 90% seen once. Points on this clonotype: Its ends do not fully match the called genes, so a read error is possible.

Looked up from germline, CDR1 is LGHNA and CDR2 is YSLEER. The CDR3 sequence is 16 residues long. Treatment-naive patients with stable or active relapsing-remitting disease served as multiple sclerosis controls. The sequenced sample was CD8+ T cells from PBMCs. The sequence was obtained from a human donor with multiple sclerosis. The chain joins TRBV4-3 to TRBJ2-6, with D unclear. CDR3 in amino acids: CVSSQDTTGGANVLTF. The CDR3 nucleotides are TGCGTCAGCAGCCAAGATACTACCGGTGGGGCCAACGTCCTGACTTTC.